This T cell receptor (beta chain) was observed in a study of blood T cell repertoires in COVID-19 (dated by TCRdb to 2019 to 2021). Study-wide context: The collaborator samples originated in the United States, Italy and Spain and spanned the acute and convalescent phases of COVID-19. The material from the prospective study consisted of cDNA or gDNA derived from T cells, B-cell-depleted T cells, or PBMCs. Samples came from the ongoing ImmuneRACE study (first 160 participants) plus 1,254 subjects from 6 global collaborators. The dataset comprised deeply sampled blood TCRbeta repertoires from subjects exposed to, actively infected with, or recovered from COVID-19. A de-identified subject ID, COVID-19 status, age in years and sex were almost always included in the sample metadata. Where available, HLA class I and class II types were taken from metadata supplied by the sample provider and were not determined by assay-based typing. The repertoires were made available in a free public database intended to serve as a resource for research on the immune response to SARS-CoV-2. Findings and caveats that apply to the study as a whole: The amount of clinical and demographic metadata varied by source and participant and was provided uncurated.

Each collaborating institution followed its own protocols to collect whole blood in K2EDTA tubes. For TCRbeta analysis, collaborators shipped samples in one of three forms: frozen whole blood, isolated PBMCs, or DNA extracted from either of those sample types. TCRbeta CDR3 regions were amplified from genomic DNA by means of the immunoSEQ Assay, a bias-controlled multiplex PCR. The original methods were these. Nucleated cell counts per sample were estimated from amplification of reference gene primers within the assay. To quantify the absolute abundance of each unique TCRbeta CDR3 rearrangement, sequence reads were collapsed and filtered. Productive Simpson clonality was computed per sample as the square root of Simpson's diversity index over productive rearrangements. Held by TCRdb, this immuneACCESS table contains in-frame sequences only and omits some clones. Under half of the omission traces to an unresolved V gene where checked; the cause of the rest is unknown. The V and J calls and the clone size are those of that table, but D and trimming were determined from the DNA. Across this sample there are approximately 260,000 clones, with approximately 85% seen only once. In total, the top ten clones hold roughly 9.6% of the sample.

Concerning this clone itself: There is no known antigen for this receptor. Nothing much larger sits one base from this clone, and base qualities are not available.

CDR3 length: 15 amino acids, cysteine to phenylalanine. Left in the record is the CDR3 DNA by itself, 45 bases read in frame from the first base. V loses 0 bases at its end and J loses 7 bases; junction bases beyond the gene matches: 5. The CDR1 and CDR2 encoded by the germline V gene are ENHRY and SYGVKD. This receptor was obtained from a woman in her 70s with acute or convalescent COVID-19. Rearrangement joined TRBV10-3 to TRBJ2-1; 8 middle bases align to TRBD1. Source material: peripheral blood. CDR3 loop: CAISESDRGKNEQFF. The sequence in DNA is TGTGCCATCAGTGAGTCCGACAGGGGTAAGAATGAGCAGTTCTTC.